These 21 T cell receptor beta chains were all obtained from the same sample, sequenced in a study of blood T cell repertoires in COVID-19. Measured with immunoSEQ multiplex PCR; TCRdb has only the in-frame clones, and not every one. Among some 200,000 clones, 89% were seen once, and the ten largest hold about 5%. The specimen was peripheral blood. The receptors originated from a woman aged 40 to 50 with acute or convalescent COVID-19.

The chain is built from TRBV9 and TRBJ1-1; D is possibly TRBD1 (5 bases). Germline lookup yields CDR1 SGDLS and CDR2 YYNGEE. V dropped 4 bases and J dropped 5 bases, with 21 bases sitting between them. The CDR3 is 16 amino acids. DNA for the CDR3: TGTGCCAGCAGCCCACCCGGGGGGAGTGGGTTGACTGAAGCTTTCTTT. This gives the protein CASSPPGGSGLTEAFF.

V gene TRBV19 combines with J gene TRBJ2-1; TRBD1 aligns across 7 bases. The V segment lost 1 base and the J segment 12 bases; nucleotides outside the gene matches: 6. There are 13 residues in the CDR3. In germline, CDR1 is LNHDA, CDR2 SQIVND (reference sequence). The chain's CDR3 is CASSIAQGVVQFF. CDR3 sequence (DNA): TGTGCCAGTAGTATAGCCCAGGGGGTTGTGCAGTTCTTC.

This clone has just one count. V usage is TRBV5-1 and J usage is TRBJ2-7; TRBD1 aligns across 8 bases. Trimming removed 4 bases from V and 3 bases from J; junction bases left unmatched: 6. From germline, CDR1 is SGHRS and CDR2 YFSETQ. CDR3 size: 14 residues. The CDR3 sequence is CASSDDRGGYEQYV. The CDR3 DNA follows: TGCGCCAGCAGCGACGACAGGGGAGGCTACGAGCAGTACGTC.

The CDR3 is CASSTWTGGGELFF. CDR3 DNA: TGTGCCAGCAGCACCTGGACAGGGGGCGGGGAGCTGTTTTTT. The rearrangement uses TRBV7-9 and TRBJ2-2; 10 bases line up with TRBD1. V lost 5 bases, J lost 7 bases, and 4 bases stayed unmatched. Germline CDR1 is SEHNR and CDR2 is FQNEAQ (reference sequence). This CDR3 is built from 14 residues. The variable domain in full, completed from reference TRBV7-9 and TRBJ2-2, reads DTGVSQNPRHKITKRGQNVTFRCDPISEHNRLYWYRQTLGQGPEFLTYFQNEAQLEKSRLLSDRFSAERPKGSFSTLEIQRTEQGDSAMYLCASSTWTGGGELFFGEGSRLTVL.

The gene calls are TRBV7-6 and TRBJ1-1, with 7 positions matching TRBD1. The V and J ends lost 2 bases and 0 bases, in that order; junction bases with no gene match: 6. Germline CDR1 SGHVS, CDR2 FNYEAQ. CDR3 length: 16 amino acids. CDR3 bases: TGTGCCAGCAGCTTACTGGCAGGGGGAATGAACACTGAAGCTTTCTTT. Translation: CASSLLAGGMNTEAFF.

The chain recombines TRBV5-1 with TRBJ2-1, with TRBD1 as a possible D gene (6 bases). CDR3 length equals 14 residues. Looked up from germline, CDR1 is SGHRS and CDR2 is YFSETQ. Trimming left V 5 bases short and J 0 bases short, with 9 bases between. CDR3 DNA sequence: TGCGCCAGCAGTCAGGGGAGCTCCTACAATGAGCAGTTCTTC. Translation gives CASSQGSSYNEQFF.

The rearrangement joins TRBV14 to TRBJ1-1; TRBD1 matches 7 bases. The CDR3 is 16 residues long. V dropped 4 bases and J dropped 4; count of bases not matched to a gene: 12. Germline V CDR1 and CDR2: SGHDN, FVKESK. CDR3 DNA sequence: TGTGCCAGCAGCCCCACGTGGTGGGCAGGGGGCACTGAAGCTTTCTTT. Translated: CASSPTWWAGGTEAFF.

V and J are TRBV4-1 and TRBJ1-1; D is ambiguous. The germline V gene encodes CDR1 MGHRA and CDR2 YSYEKL. The CDR3 length is 14 residues. Trimming removed 4 bases from V and 2 bases from J, with 11 bases in between. The CDR3, as DNA: TGCGCCAGCAGCCTCGGGAGGGTTAACACTGAAGCTTTCTTT. Translating gives CASSLGRVNTEAFF.

The V and J genes are TRBV2 and TRBJ1-3; no reliable D call. V was cut by 3 bases and J by 0 bases, with 12 bases left in between. Looked up from germline, CDR1 is SNHLY and CDR2 is FYNNEI. The CDR3 is 16 amino acids. The CDR3 sequence: CASSEYVPSSGNTIYF. The CDR3 bases are TGTGCCAGCAGTGAGTACGTCCCGAGCTCTGGAAACACCATATATTTT.

The chain uses TRBV6-5 and TRBJ1-2; TRBD1 agrees at 9 bases. From germline, CDR1 is MNHEY and CDR2 SVGAGI. V lost 2 bases, J lost 6 bases, and 10 bases stayed unmatched. The CDR3 spans 16 residues. The CDR3 DNA reads TGTGCCAGCAGTTACCGGAATCCGGGACAGGGAGATGGCTACACCTTC. The encoded protein is CASSYRNPGQGDGYTF.

V and J are TRBV11-2 and TRBJ2-3; D remains unclear. The CDR3 extends over 15 amino acids. Per the germline V gene, CDR1 is SGHAT and CDR2 is FQNNGV. Trimming removed 4 bases from V and 2 bases from J, with 13 bases in between. CDR3 residues: CASSYPVVLTDTQYF. Here the CDR3 DNA reads TGTGCCAGCAGCTACCCCGTGGTACTCACAGATACGCAGTATTTT. Together with reference TRBV11-2 and TRBJ2-3, the CDR3 gives the full variable domain: EAGVAQSPRYKIIEKRQSVAFWCNPISGHATLYWYQQILGQGPKLLIQFQNNGVVDDSQLPKDRFSAERLKGVDSTLKIQPAKLEDSAVYLCASSYPVVLTDTQYFGPGTRLTVL.

In its sample, this clone was seen a few times. The chain couples TRBV2 to TRBJ2-2, with D tentatively TRBD1 (6 bases). Germline CDR1 SNHLY, CDR2 FYNNEI. The CDR3 contains 18 residues. Trimming stripped 6 bases from V and 0 bases from J, with 20 bases between. The CDR3 coding sequence is TGTGCCAGCAGACTCGACAGGTTACTCTACGCGAACACCGGGGAGCTGTTTTTT. Translated, it gives CASRLDRLLYANTGELFF.

V gene TRBV5-6 combines with J gene TRBJ1-2, with TRBD1 matching 8 bases. Germline V gene sequence: CDR1 SGHDT, CDR2 YYEEEE. V trimming: 1 base; J trimming: 0 bases; junction bases outside the gene matches: 11. This CDR3 has 18 residues. The CDR3 spells CASSLQGQVLSTNYGYTF. In DNA, the CDR3 is TGTGCCAGCAGCTTGCAGGGACAGGTATTATCAACTAACTATGGCTACACCTTC.

This clone was counted a single time. J is TRBJ2-7 and V is TRBV6-2 or TRBV6-3; D not certain. CDR1 and CDR2 from the germline V gene are MNHEY and SVGEGT. The CDR3 covers 16 residues. V was shortened by 2 bases and J by 2 bases, with 16 bases between the two germline ends. The DNA for the CDR3 is TGTGCCAGCAGTTACCCCGGGTTGTCAGCGCCCTACGAGCAGTACGTC. It specifies CASSYPGLSAPYEQYV.

The chain recombines TRBV3-1 (or the pseudogene TRBV3-2) with TRBJ1-5, with D unresolved. Germline V CDR1 and CDR2: LGHDT, YNNKEL (reference sequence). The germline V and J ends were trimmed by 0 bases and 4 bases, with 7 bases remaining between them. The CDR3 extends over 14 amino acids. The CDR3 spells CASSQDLGNQPQHF. The CDR3 DNA follows: TGTGCCAGCAGCCAAGACCTCGGGAATCAGCCCCAGCATTTT.

This rearrangement joins TRBV2 to TRBJ2-7; the match to TRBD2 covers 10 bases. Germline CDR1 and CDR2: SNHLY and FYNNEI. CDR3 length: 17 amino acids. J was trimmed by 9 bases and V by 0 bases; bases with no gene match: 14. The CDR3, as DNA: TGTGCCAGCAGTGAAGCGAGGGCTAGCGGGGGACTGAGAGGGCAGTACGTC. Its protein product is CASSEARASGGLRGQYV.

V gene TRBV19 combines with J gene TRBJ1-2; D is unresolved. Germline V gene lookup returns CDR1 LNHDA and CDR2 SQIVND (reference sequence). This CDR3 has 11 amino acids. V was cut by 2 bases and J by 7 bases, with 5 bases left in between. This CDR3 is CASSIRAGYTF. The DNA of the CDR3 is TGTGCCAGTAGTATAAGAGCTGGCTACACCTTC.

The chain combines TRBV6-5 with TRBJ1-3; a weak D match, TRBD1 (6 bases). The CDR3 runs 15 residues. CDR1 and CDR2 from the germline V gene are MNHEY and SVGAGI. V dropped 0 bases and J dropped 4 bases, with 10 bases sitting between them. The CDR3 sequence: CASSYSWQGGNTIYF. The CDR3 DNA sequence: TGTGCCAGCAGTTACTCGTGGCAGGGGGGAAACACCATATATTTT.

The chain employs TRBV10-2 and TRBJ2-5; D ambiguous. The CDR3 runs to 13 residues. Germline-derived CDR1 and CDR2 are WSHSY and SAAADI. The V gene lost 0 bases and the J gene lost 5 bases, with 7 bases spanning the gap. The CDR3 reads CASSESRGETQYF. The CDR3 DNA reads TGCGCCAGCAGTGAGTCTCGTGGCGAGACCCAGTACTTC.

The rearrangement joins TRBV30 to TRBJ1-2, with 7 bases aligning to TRBD1. The J segment lost 2 bases and the V segment lost 4 bases, leaving 16 bases of the junction unmatched. Germline V gene sequence: CDR1 GTSNPN, CDR2 SVGIG (reference sequence). The CDR3 sequence is 17 residues long. CDR3 in DNA: TGTGCCTGGATAGAGGTAGGACAGGTCGATCTCAACTATGGCTACACCTTC. Its protein product is CAWIEVGQVDLNYGYTF.

The genes are TRBV6-5 and TRBJ1-2; D is undetermined. This CDR3 has 12 residues. V shed 6 bases and J shed 6 bases, with 11 bases lying between them. Germline V gene sequence: CDR1 MNHEY, CDR2 SVGAGI. As DNA, the CDR3 is TGTGCCAGCAGCGCCCGGGGTGATGGCTACACCTTC. Its translation: CASSARGDGYTF.